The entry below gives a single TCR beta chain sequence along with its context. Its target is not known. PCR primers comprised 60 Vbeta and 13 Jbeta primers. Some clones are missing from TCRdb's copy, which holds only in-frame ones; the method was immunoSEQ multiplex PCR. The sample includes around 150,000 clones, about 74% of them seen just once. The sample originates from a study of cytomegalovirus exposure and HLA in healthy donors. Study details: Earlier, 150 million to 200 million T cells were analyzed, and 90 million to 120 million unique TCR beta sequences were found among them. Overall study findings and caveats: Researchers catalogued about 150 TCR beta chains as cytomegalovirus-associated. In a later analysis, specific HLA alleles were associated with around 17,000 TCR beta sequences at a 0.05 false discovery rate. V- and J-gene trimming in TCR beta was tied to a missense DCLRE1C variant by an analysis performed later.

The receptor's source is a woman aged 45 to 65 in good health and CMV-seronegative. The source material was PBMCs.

The DNA for the CDR3 is TGTGCCAGCAGCTTAAACCCAGGGGGCTCTGGAAACACCATATATTTT. It encodes CASSLNPGGSGNTIYF. The chain links TRBV7-8 to TRBJ1-3; 7 positions match TRBD1. The V gene's germline CDR1 is SGHVS and CDR2 FQNEAQ. This CDR3 is 16 amino acids long. Trimming removed 2 bases from V and 0 bases from J; junction bases left unmatched: 4. The full variable domain, with the rest looked up from reference TRBV7-8 and TRBJ1-3, is GAGVSQSPRYKVAKRGQDVALRCDPISGHVSLFWYQQALGQGPEFLTYFQNEAQLDKSGLPSDRFFAERPEGSVSTLKIQRTQQEDSAVYLCASSLNPGGSGNTIYFGEGSWLTVV.